This TCR beta chain was found in a study of T cell repertoires in cytomegalovirus infection. The wider study: The authors relied on CMV epitopes, both recently identified HLA-C-restricted and well-studied HLA-B-restricted.

As for this clonotype: Its antigen is unidentified.

TCRdb re-analysed the reads in MiXCR, keeping a single row per CDR3 protein. The data contain under 500,000 distinct CDR3 sequences, more than 40% of them singletons. Notes on the study in general: Adding up the frequency of public TCR beta families identified people who carried CMV plus the relevant HLA. Ex vivo, HLA-C-restricted CMV-specific TCR beta clonotypes prevailed over the rest of the response.

CDR1 is KGHSH, CDR2 LQKENI, per germline. CDR3 size: 18 residues. V trimming: 8 bases; J trimming: 0 bases; junction bases outside the gene matches: 12. The sequencing here drew on cultured PBMCs, taken from culture after CMV antigen stimulation. This receptor was identified in a human donor in good health (CMV status not recorded). Some clones in this sample may be carry-over from other donors' samples. The V gene is TRBV18, the J gene TRBJ2-6, with 8 nucleotides matching TRBD1. The DNA of the CDR3 is TGTGCCAGCGCTCGGGGGCAGGGGGCGCCCTCTGGGGCCAACGTCCTGACTTTC. This sequence encodes CASARGQGAPSGANVLTF.